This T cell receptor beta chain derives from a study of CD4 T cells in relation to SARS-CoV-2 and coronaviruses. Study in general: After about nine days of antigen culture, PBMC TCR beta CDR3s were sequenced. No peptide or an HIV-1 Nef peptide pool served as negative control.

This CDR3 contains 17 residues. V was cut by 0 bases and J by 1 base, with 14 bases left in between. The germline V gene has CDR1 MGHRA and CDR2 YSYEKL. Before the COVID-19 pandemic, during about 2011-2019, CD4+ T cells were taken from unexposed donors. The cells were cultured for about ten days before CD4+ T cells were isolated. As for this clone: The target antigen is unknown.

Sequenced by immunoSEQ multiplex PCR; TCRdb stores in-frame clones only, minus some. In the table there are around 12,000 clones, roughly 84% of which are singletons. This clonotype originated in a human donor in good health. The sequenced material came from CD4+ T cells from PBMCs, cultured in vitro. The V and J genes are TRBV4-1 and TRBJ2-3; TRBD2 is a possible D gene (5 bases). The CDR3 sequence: CASSQEASPGGTDTQYF. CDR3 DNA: TGCGCCAGCAGCCAAGAGGCTAGCCCCGGCGGCACAGATACGCAGTATTTT.